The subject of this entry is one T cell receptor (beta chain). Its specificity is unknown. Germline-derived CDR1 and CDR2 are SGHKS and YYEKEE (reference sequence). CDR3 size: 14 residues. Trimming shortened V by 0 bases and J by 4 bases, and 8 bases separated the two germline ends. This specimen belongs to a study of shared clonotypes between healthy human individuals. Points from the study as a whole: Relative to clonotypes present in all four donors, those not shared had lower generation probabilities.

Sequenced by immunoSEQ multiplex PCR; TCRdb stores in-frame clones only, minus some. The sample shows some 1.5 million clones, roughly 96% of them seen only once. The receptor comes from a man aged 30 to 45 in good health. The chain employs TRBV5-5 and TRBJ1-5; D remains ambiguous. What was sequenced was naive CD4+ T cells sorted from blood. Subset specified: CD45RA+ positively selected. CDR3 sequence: CASSLGSENQPQHF. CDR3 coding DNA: TGTGCCAGCAGCTTGGGCTCCGAGAATCAGCCCCAGCATTTT.